Presented here are 2 T cell receptor beta chains from one specimen sequenced in a study of T cell repertoires in cytomegalovirus infection. Using its own MiXCR run on the reads, TCRdb lists one record per CDR3 protein. The sample holds 740,000 or so distinct CDR3 sequences, less than 40% seen once. Sequencing was performed on PBMCs. The receptors were sampled from a human donor in good health (CMV status not recorded). Some clones in this sample may be carry-over from other donors' samples.

The gene calls are TRBV10-3 and TRBJ2-7, with TRBD2 matching 9 bases. This CDR3 has 13 residues. CDR1 ENHRY and CDR2 SYGVKD come from the germline V gene. Trimming at V came to 9 bases and at J to 2 bases, leaving 5 bases not matched to a gene. The CDR3 sequence is CAIASGNPYEQYF. As DNA, the CDR3 is TGTGCCATTGCTAGCGGGAACCCCTACGAGCAGTACTTC.

The chain links TRBV10-3 to TRBJ1-1; possibly TRBD1 for D (5 bases). CDR1 and CDR2 (germline): ENHRY, SYGVKD. The CDR3 spans 15 residues. V gave up 0 bases and J gave up 3 bases, with 11 bases separating them. The CDR3 sequence is CAISESGVIYTEAFF. DNA of the CDR3: TGTGCCATCAGTGAGTCAGGGGTTATTTACACTGAAGCTTTCTTT.